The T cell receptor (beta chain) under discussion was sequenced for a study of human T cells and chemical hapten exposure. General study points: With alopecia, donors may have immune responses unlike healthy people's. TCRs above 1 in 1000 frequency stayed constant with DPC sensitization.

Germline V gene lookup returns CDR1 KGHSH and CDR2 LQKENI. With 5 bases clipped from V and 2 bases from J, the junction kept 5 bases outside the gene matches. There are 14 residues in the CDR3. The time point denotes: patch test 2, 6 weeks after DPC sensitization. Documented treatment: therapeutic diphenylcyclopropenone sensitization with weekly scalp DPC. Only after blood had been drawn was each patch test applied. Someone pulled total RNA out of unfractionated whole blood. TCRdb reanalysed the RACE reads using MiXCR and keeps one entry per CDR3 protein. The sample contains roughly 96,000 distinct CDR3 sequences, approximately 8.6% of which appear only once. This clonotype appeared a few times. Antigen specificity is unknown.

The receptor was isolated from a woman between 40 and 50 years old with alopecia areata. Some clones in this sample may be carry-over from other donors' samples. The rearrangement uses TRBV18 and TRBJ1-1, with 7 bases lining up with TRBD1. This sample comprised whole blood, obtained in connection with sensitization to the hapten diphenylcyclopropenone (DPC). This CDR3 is CASSTRQGNTEAFF. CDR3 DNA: TGTGCCAGCTCAACCCGACAGGGAAACACTGAAGCTTTCTTT.